The clone carrying this T cell receptor beta chain was observed a handful of times. What it recognizes is unknown. The CDR3 has 16 residues. V was clipped by 4 bases and J by 7 bases, with 22 bases between them. Germline CDR1 MNHEY, CDR2 SMNVEV (reference sequence). The record originates from a study of post-analysis software for immune sequencing data. Overall study: The patients showed relapsing-remitting, secondary progressive and progressive-relapsing multiple sclerosis courses. Findings and caveats of the study: Significantly lower normalized Chao1 diversity was seen in multiple sclerosis patients than in controls. A handful of TRBV segments were significantly more frequent in patients than in controls. TRBV5-6, TRBV5-1 and TRBV20-1 were among these segments.

Researchers reported that TCR beta cDNA libraries carried unique molecular identifiers. TCRdb reanalysed the PCR reads using MiXCR and keeps one entry per CDR3 protein. Of fewer than 900,000 distinct CDR3 sequences listed, roughly 50% are singletons. V usage is TRBV27 and J usage is TRBJ1-2, with D maybe TRBD1 (6 bases). This clonotype originated in a girl between 10 and 17 years old with multiple sclerosis. Sequencing was carried out using blood. The CDR3 reads CASSSRGRFNTLGYTF. The CDR3 DNA is TGTGCCAGCAGTTCAAGGGGGAGATTTAATACTCTTGGCTACACCTTC.